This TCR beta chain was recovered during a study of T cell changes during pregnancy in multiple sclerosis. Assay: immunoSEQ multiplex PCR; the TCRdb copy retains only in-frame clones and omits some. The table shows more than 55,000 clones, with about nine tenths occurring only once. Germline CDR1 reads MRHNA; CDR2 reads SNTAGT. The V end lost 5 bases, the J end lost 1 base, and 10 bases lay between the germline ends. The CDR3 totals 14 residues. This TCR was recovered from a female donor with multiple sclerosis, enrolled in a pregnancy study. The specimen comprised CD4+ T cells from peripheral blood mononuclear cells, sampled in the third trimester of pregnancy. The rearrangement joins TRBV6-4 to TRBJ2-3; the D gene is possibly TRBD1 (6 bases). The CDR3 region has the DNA TGTGCCAGCAGTCAGGGGTTGCGCACAGATACGCAGTATTTT. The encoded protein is CASSQGLRTDTQYF.